Here is one T cell receptor (beta chain) with its context. Source study methods: The authors estimated nucleated cell counts from reference gene primer amplification. Assay used: immunoSEQ multiplex PCR; TCRdb lists only in-frame clones, some missing. V, J and clone size reflect that table, while D and trimming were determined from the DNA. The sample has 62,000 or so clones, about 87% seen once. The sample comes from a study of blood T cell repertoires in COVID-19. For the study at large: The United States, Italy and Spain were the sources of the acute and convalescent COVID-19 samples. The cDNA or gDNA used as material had been derived from T cells, B-cell-depleted T cells, or PBMCs.

Sequenced input: peripheral blood. The receptor was derived from a human donor in a cohort sampled during active COVID-19.

The CDR3 region has the DNA TGTGCCAGCTCACCCTCTACAGATACGCAGTATTTT. Its translation is CASSPSTDTQYF. J is TRBJ2-3 and V is TRBV18; D gene uncertain. V lost 3 bases, J lost 3 bases, and 4 bases lay in between. The CDR3 totals 12 residues. Looked up from germline, CDR1 is KGHSH and CDR2 is LQKENI.